This T cell receptor beta chain was retrieved from a study of cytotoxic CD8 clonotypes in ibrutinib-treated CLL. Study-level background: Among the patients, fewer than twelve presented as relapsed/refractory and fewer than 16 as treatment-naive; around 18 showed unmutated IGHV.

Overall study results and limits: An increase in clonality occurred at ibrutinib response, followed by a return toward baseline at progression.

Regarding this clone: The antigen remains undetermined.

Depth targeted 1 in 200,000 to 1 in 1 million T cells, averaging roughly 9.3x coverage per clonotype. Sequencing used immunoSEQ multiplex PCR; TCRdb keeps in-frame clones, though not all of them. Among about 160,000 clones listed, about 88% were seen once. CDR1 is LNHDA, CDR2 SQIVND, per germline (reference sequence). This CDR3 contains 14 residues. With 6 bases clipped from V and 3 bases from J, the junction kept 5 bases outside the gene matches. This chain links TRBV19 with TRBJ1-2, with 9 positions matching TRBD1. The sample in question was PBMCs, obtained at disease progression, from a patient treated with ibrutinib. The receptor was derived from a human donor with chronic lymphocytic leukemia. The CDR3 coding sequence is TGTGCCAGTAGAAACCGGGACAGGGACTATGGCTACACCTTC. This gives the protein CASRNRDRDYGYTF.